One TCR beta chain is described in this entry. This clonotype was seen a few times. Its antigen is not yet known. No much larger clone exists at a distance of one base, and base qualities are not known. The data originate from a study of tumor-infiltrating lymphocytes in primary liver carcinoma (dated by TCRdb to about 2017). Context from the whole study: Surgical resection was performed in China between November 2015 and 2016 on about five patients with histopathologically diagnosed primary liver carcinoma. Roughly 3.5 to 8 million productive TCRbeta reads were obtained per sample, and no significant difference in read depth was found between tissue types. Of the five patients, three men and two women aged 30 to 69 years, four had hepatocellular carcinoma and one had combined HCC and intrahepatic cholangiocarcinoma. Across five regions of each liver tumor, along with adjacent normal tissue and blood, the study brought together TCRbeta repertoire sequencing, expression microarrays and whole-exome sequencing. Repertoires from technical replicates were highly reproducible, with mean shared-clone rates approximately 0.92 and correlation coefficients above 0.95. The five patients had tumors staged T1-T3 N0M0, with maximum diameters ranging from about 4.2 to 11 cm. A total of 35 or so specimens from 5 patients went through TCRbeta repertoire sequencing, namely 25 tumor regions, 5 adjacent noncancerous liver tissues and 5 peripheral blood samples.

TCRbeta-specific cDNA was reverse-transcribed from about 0.45 ug total RNA using a constant-region primer and ProtoScript II reverse transcriptase. Three nested multiplex PCR rounds, following a slightly modified ARM-PCR procedure, were used to build the TCRbeta libraries. Multiplex TRBV1-TRBV30 forward primers and a Cbeta reverse primer were used in the first two PCR rounds, each of which was run for around 9 cycles. Sample barcodes and Illumina adapters were attached in a final 25-cycle PCR using Deep VentR polymerase. Before sequencing, amplicons of 200-500 bp were gel-purified using a QIAquick gel extraction kit. The TCRbeta amplicons were sequenced with 250-bp paired-end reads on an Illumina HiSeq 2500. In the paper's pipeline: Reads were quality-trimmed with Trimmomatic v0.33, and paired reads were merged with FLASH v1.2.11 to recover full CDR3 sequences. V, D and J germline segments were assigned to the rearranged TCRbeta sequences by MiGEC v1.2.1b. Clonotype statistics, along with Shannon-Wiener diversity indices, were calculated using VDJtools v1.0.0. Except for diversity analysis, only the 250 most abundant clonotypes of each sample were used in subsequent analyses to reduce sampling bias. Using fastp trimming at Q25 and MiXCR clonotype assembly, TCRdb reanalyzed the public sequencing data and kept in-frame beta chains. Every CDR3 protein is listed once, alongside the most common genes and DNA of its rows. TCRdb's processing, not the study's, gives the V and J calls here. Within this sample are 300,000 to 350,000 distinct CDR3 sequences, with about 50% of them counted one time only. Clones ranked in the top ten supply about a sixth of the sample.

Results the study describes overall, beyond this receptor: Consistent with antigen-driven expansion, pairs of tumor regions showed higher repertoire overlap (mean roughly 35%) than either tumor-adjacent pairs (around 17%) or tumor-blood pairs (around 15%). Only four or five patients were included in the study, and the authors note that the findings should be validated in a larger study. The top 250 clones accounted for a significantly greater share of the repertoire in tumors than in blood (p = 0.039). Only the TCR beta chain was sequenced, which likely underestimates true repertoire diversity because unpaired alpha chains were not captured. Because the samples were bulk and unsorted, CD4+ and CD8+ T cell repertoires could not be compared.

Blood RNA was extracted from unsorted whole blood with TRIzol reagent; germline DNA came from the DNeasy Blood & Tissue kit. Patients had chronic HBV infection and were treatment-naive at sampling. Before surgery, roughly 3.7 milliliters of peripheral blood were collected into K2EDTA tubes. Sequences SGHVS (CDR1) and FQNEAQ (CDR2) are obtained from the germline V gene. After removal of 7 bases from V and 0 bases from J, the junction retains 4 bases not matched to a gene. The CDR3 has 15 amino acids, counting the end cysteine and phenylalanine. Here the CDR3 DNA is all that survives: 45 bases in frame from base 1.

The chain joins TRBV7-8 to TRBJ2-5; the central 11 bases match TRBD2. What was sequenced was peripheral blood. This TCR was sampled from a woman between 25 and 40 years old with primary liver carcinoma and hepatitis B virus infection. The nucleotide sequence is TGTGCCAGCAAACTAGCGGGAGAGTACCAAGAGACCCAGTACTTC. This codes for CASKLAGEYQETQYF.